Listed below are T cell receptor beta chains from one sample, sequenced in a study of identical twins. TCRdb reanalysed the 5' RACE reads using MiXCR and keeps one entry per CDR3 protein. The sample lists roughly 200,000 distinct CDR3 sequences, approximately 15% occurring once. This sample was also put to use in a study of T cells expressing NK-cell markers.

Source material: CD8+ T cells sorted from blood. The receptors here all came from a woman aged 18-35 years in good health. The CDR3 runs from the conserved cysteine through the conserved F or W. For some rows the clone size is stated as once, few or many, or as a class when expanded; others skip it.

TRBJ2-7 TRBV20-1 - CSAGQGGGKLREQYF
TRBJ1-1 TRBV12-3/TRBV12-4 few CASRHTGENTEAFF
TRBJ1-1 TRBV9 few CASSVGGRHVEAFF
TRBJ1-5 TRBV29-1 - CSVGVGGSNQPQHF
TRBJ2-1 TRBV7-9 few CASMPARSSYNEQFF
TRBJ2-7 TRBV4-1 - CASSQGGTSLYEQYF
TRBJ1-1 TRBV5-1 - CASSWGNAEAFF
TRBJ2-3 TRBV6-1 - CASPSQRGGRDTQYF
TRBJ1-1 TRBV29-1 - CSVAGSDREAFF
TRBJ1-5 TRBV5-6 - CASKHGTGEQPQHF
TRBJ1-5 TRBV6-1 - CASSDGQGAVQPQHF
TRBJ2-5 TRBV6-5 - CASSYGGETQYF
TRBJ2-5 TRBV20-1 - CSARDLPGGRETQYF
TRBJ2-1 TRBV11-2 - CASSEVPNLPFF
TRBJ2-3 TRBV3-1 few CASSQEVARSDTQYF
TRBJ1-2 TRBV20-1 - CSAKAVTNYGYTF
TRBJ2-1 TRBV20-1 few CSARGRGEDLYNEQFF
TRBJ1-2 TRBV7-9 - CASSSTGTDDTYYGYTF
TRBJ2-6 TRBV2 few CASSPQGTGANVLTF
TRBJ2-7 TRBV7-9 few CASSFSGVLVNDEQYF
TRBJ1-2 TRBV15 few CATSEFRASYTF
TRBJ2-1 TRBV13 - CASSLGPSGPIPQFF
TRBJ2-5 TRBV5-6 - CASSLVGGYEETQYF
TRBJ1-1 TRBV9 once CASSPEGSPEAFF
TRBJ2-7 TRBV7-6 - CASSLGTNVYEQYF
TRBJ2-5 TRBV27 - CASSFLQGDQETQYF
TRBJ1-1 TRBV5-1 - CASSLPGQGGMNTEAFF
TRBJ2-5 TRBV7-9 - CASKSSWGGQETQYF
TRBJ2-7 TRBV29-1 few CSVSYSGGPYEQYF
TRBJ1-4 TRBV9 - CASGQTGTDNEKLFF
TRBJ2-1 TRBV4-3 - CASSQASGRFGEQFF
TRBJ2-3 TRBV5-1 few CASLRDTLSTDTQYF
TRBJ2-1 TRBV6-6 many CASVASGDNEQFF
TRBJ2-2 TRBV20-1 few CSAVNGGELFF
TRBJ1-2 TRBV20-1 - CSASDRADGYTF
TRBJ2-7 TRBV6-2/TRBV6-3 - CASTQAGWAYEQYF
TRBJ1-2 TRBV12-3/TRBV12-4 - CASIHGSGYTF
TRBJ1-1 TRBV7-2 - CASSLSSGYEAFF
TRBJ2-7 TRBV5-5 many CASSLEWGSGTYEQYF
TRBJ2-7 TRBV29-1 few CSVAGGLGEQYF
TRBJ2-7 TRBV7-6 - CASSLELAGSYEQYF
TRBJ1-2 TRBV9 few CASSQQGIDGYTF
TRBJ2-3 TRBV10-2 - CASSKTSGGTDTQYF
TRBJ2-7 TRBV29-1 few CSVEDAPGLAGSYEQYF
TRBJ1-5 TRBV27 few CASKSTGNQPQHF
TRBJ1-1 TRBV20-1 - CSAVNSVTGGTEAFF
TRBJ2-7 TRBV20-1 - CSARARISYEQYF
TRBJ2-1 TRBV6-5 - CASSYGGSDIDEQFF
TRBJ2-1 TRBV29-1 few CSVFPKGRWGMGEQFF
TRBJ2-1 TRBV27 - CASSAIPYNEQFF
TRBJ2-1 TRBV11-2 - CASSFSLNEQFF
TRBJ2-3 TRBV5-1 few CASSLELVTDTQYF
TRBJ1-2 TRBV20-1 many CSAGGLLNYGYTF
TRBJ2-3 TRBV9 - CASSVVAGGLTDTQYF
TRBJ2-3 TRBV20-1 few CSARDYTDTQYF